This T cell receptor beta chain was observed in a study of T cell responses to AZD1222 COVID-19 vaccine. Details on this clone: Antigen unknown.

The protocol was immunoSEQ multiplex PCR, while the TCRdb copy is restricted to in-frame clones and leaves out a portion. Here the sample spans just under 85,000 clones, 86% being singletons. Study-level findings and limits: Donors were mostly white British, more females; clonal diversity possibly underestimated. Spike-specific TCR breadth rose after two AZD1222 doses, and depth rose as well.

Germline loops: CDR1 SGHAT, CDR2 FQNNGV. The junction had 6 bases not matched to a gene; V was cut back by 4 bases and J by 2 bases. The length of the CDR3 is 15 residues. This clonotype was obtained from an adult in good health. The chain employs TRBV11-2 and TRBJ2-5; 8 bases map to TRBD1. The specimen was peripheral blood, collected on day 0 of AZD1222 vaccination. This chain's CDR3 is CASSSGQVIQETQYF. In DNA, the CDR3 is TGTGCCAGCAGCTCGGGACAGGTGATACAAGAGACCCAGTACTTC.